Described below is a single T cell receptor beta chain sequence and its context. Its target is unknown. The sample is drawn from a study of cytomegalovirus exposure and HLA in healthy donors. Regarding the study as a whole: A further, later analysis showed that HLA-associated TCR beta chains (compared with equally common others) were more clonally expanded. Presence/absence analyses took donor sequencing depth as roughly uniform. Available immune exposure information was restricted to CMV serostatus only. Another analysis was done later, and it associated fewer than 20,000 TCR beta sequences with HLA alleles at 0.05 false discovery rate.

It was with 60 Vbeta and 13 Jbeta primers that the PCR ran. Generated by immunoSEQ multiplex PCR, the TCRdb table keeps only in-frame clones and is missing some. The profile covers approximately 190,000 clones, with 70% appearing a single time and about 3% taken by the ten largest. The germline V gene encodes CDR1 MRHNA and CDR2 SNTAGT. CDR3 length: 13 residues. The V and J ends lost 6 bases and 2 bases respectively, with 10 bases between them. The chain links TRBV6-4 to TRBJ1-1; tentative D call: TRBD1 (6 bases). Input material: PBMCs. This TCR was sampled from a man in his forties in good health and CMV-seropositive. The CDR3 DNA is TGTGCCAGCAGGTTGACAGGTAACACTGAAGCTTTCTTT. Protein product: CASRLTGNTEAFF.